There are a few counts of the clone carrying this T cell receptor (beta chain). Produced via immunoSEQ multiplex PCR; TCRdb's table is partial and in-frame only. This table holds around 150,000 clones, 75% to 80% found once. The CDR3 has 14 residues. V was pared by 6 bases and J by 5 bases, with 9 bases of the junction left unmatched. CDR1 and CDR2 from the germline V gene are LNHDA and SQIVND (reference sequence). This sample was taken from a study of blood T cell repertoires in COVID-19. The J gene is TRBJ1-2, the V gene TRBV19, with 7 bases matching TRBD1. Sequenced material: peripheral blood. This TCR was sampled from a woman aged 50 to 65 with active or convalescent COVID-19. CDR3 in DNA: TGTGCCAGTAGGGCGGGGACAGTTGAATATGGCTACACCTTC. This translates into CASRAGTVEYGYTF.